The 28 T cell receptor beta chains below come from one sample, sequenced in a study of T cell repertoires in cytomegalovirus infection. TCRdb reprocessed the reads with MiXCR, giving one entry per CDR3 protein. In the table there are almost 300,000 distinct CDR3 sequences, 9.6% of which are singletons. Sequenced input: PBMCs. Source of these receptors: a human donor in good health (CMV status not recorded). Some clones in this sample may be carry-over from other donors' samples.

The V and J genes are TRBV20-1 and TRBJ2-5; 7 positions agree with TRBD2. V trimming: 6 bases; J trimming: 2 bases; junction bases outside the gene matches: 9. This CDR3 has 14 amino acids. The germline V gene has CDR1 DFQATT and CDR2 SNEGSKA (reference sequence). The CDR3 DNA reads TGCAGTGCGGGGCCTAGCGGCACACAAGAGACCCAGTACTTC. Residues: CSAGPSGTQETQYF.

This clonotype was counted ten times or more. The V call is TRBV24-1, the J call TRBJ2-1, with D uncertain. The V gene's germline CDR1 is KGHDR and CDR2 SFDVKD. Deletions cut 4 bases from V and 6 bases from J, with 9 bases between. This CDR3 spans 13 amino acids. The CDR3 DNA follows: TGTGCCACCAGTGAACCCAAGGGCAATGAGCAGTTCTTC. It translates to CATSEPKGNEQFF.

This clonotype showed up many times. The chain couples TRBV20-1 to TRBJ1-1; D not resolved. The V gene's germline CDR1 is DFQATT and CDR2 SNEGSKA (reference sequence). This CDR3 is built from 11 residues. CDR3 loop: CNREKNTEAFF. In DNA, the CDR3 is TGCAATCGGGAAAAGAACACTGAAGCTTTCTTT.

This clonotype was seen many times. In DNA, the CDR3 is TGCGCCAGCAGCTTCCAGGGTGAGCAGTTCTTC. As protein: CASSFQGEQFF. The V and J genes are TRBV5-1 and TRBJ2-1, with D possibly matching TRBD1 (5 bases). CDR3 length equals 11 residues. CDR1 and CDR2 from the germline V gene are SGHRS and YFSETQ. V lost 2 bases and J 9 bases, leaving 6 bases between the germline ends.

The table lists this clonotype with many counts. CDR3 in amino acids: CASSQDLRDQYGYTF. DNA of the CDR3: TGCGCCAGCAGCCAAGATCTGAGGGACCAATATGGCTACACCTTC. This rearrangement joins TRBV4-3 to TRBJ1-2; tentative D call: TRBD1 (5 bases). CDR1 and CDR2 (germline): LGHNA, YSLEER. This CDR3 region has 15 residues. Trimming shortened V by 0 bases and J by 5 bases, and 13 bases separated the two germline ends.

V gene TRBV19 combines with J gene TRBJ1-5, with a tentative D call TRBD1 (5 bases). Germline V gene sequence: CDR1 LNHDA, CDR2 SQIVND (reference sequence). Trimming cost V 4 bases and J 7 bases, with 14 bases left between them. The CDR3 is 14 amino acids. For the CDR3, the DNA is TGTGCCAGTAGTACGAGGGGAAGCGGACAGCCCCAGCATTTT. Its translation: CASSTRGSGQPQHF.

The chain carries TRBV13 and TRBJ2-3, with D maybe TRBD2 (6 bases). V lost 4 bases and J lost 2, with 10 bases in between. This CDR3 contains 14 residues. Germline V gene data show CDR1 as PRHDT and CDR2 as FYEKMQ (reference sequence). The CDR3 nucleotides read TGTGCCAGCAGCTCAGGGACTCCCACAGATACGCAGTATTTT. It encodes CASSSGTPTDTQYF.

This clonotype was detected ten times or more. This chain joins TRBV28 and TRBJ1-2; 11 nucleotides match TRBD1. V was clipped by 5 bases and J by 5 bases; unmatched bases: 13. The CDR3 is 17 amino acids. Germline V lookup: CDR1 MDHEN, CDR2 SYDVKM. CDR3 amino acids: CASSASFPGQGGYGYTF. CDR3 DNA: TGTGCCAGCAGTGCATCCTTCCCGGGACAGGGGGGTTATGGCTACACCTTC.

This clonotype was observed at least ten times. The chain uses TRBV5-5 and TRBJ2-1, with D unclear. The germline V gene has CDR1 SGHKS and CDR2 YYEKEE (reference sequence). Between the trimmed V and J ends, which lost 4 bases and 0 bases, there was a span of 17 bases. The CDR3 totals 17 residues. The CDR3 sequence: CASSPRLGISSYNEQFF. For the CDR3, the DNA is TGTGCCAGCAGCCCAAGGTTGGGGATCAGCTCCTACAATGAGCAGTTCTTC.

This clonotype was found many times. This sequence joins TRBV14 and TRBJ1-2; the match to TRBD1 covers 7 bases. Trimming took 2 bases from V and 2 from J; bases not matched to a gene: 2. CDR3 length: 14 amino acids. The V gene's germline CDR1 is SGHDN and CDR2 FVKESK. The CDR3 region is CASSQLQGNYGYTF. The CDR3 DNA reads TGTGCCAGCAGCCAACTACAGGGGAACTATGGCTACACCTTC.

This clonotype was observed many times. The chain is built from TRBV7-2 and TRBJ2-2; 14 nucleotides line up with TRBD2. This CDR3 spans 20 amino acids. After removal of 1 base from V and 1 base from J, the junction contained 8 bases not matched to a gene. Germline CDR1 SGHTA, CDR2 FQGNSA. The CDR3 nucleotides read TGTGCCAGCAGCTTAGTCGGCGGAGGACTAGCGGGGGGGAACACCGGGGAGCTGTTTTTT. Amino acids: CASSLVGGGLAGGNTGELFF.

The V gene is TRBV2, the J gene TRBJ1-4, with a possible D match to TRBD1 (6 bases). The CDR3 consists of 14 residues. Trimming took 5 bases from V and 7 from J, leaving 14 bases between them. CDR1 SNHLY and CDR2 FYNNEI come from the germline V gene. CDR3 sequence reads: CASSTQGTTEKLFF. Written as DNA, the CDR3 is TGTGCCAGCAGTACCCAGGGGACGACTGAAAAACTGTTTTTT. Complete variable domain (other parts from reference TRBV2 and TRBJ1-4): EPEVTQTPSHQVTQMGQEVILRCVPISNHLYFYWYRQILGQKVEFLVSFYNNEISEKSEIFDDQFSVERPDGSNFTLKIRSTKLEDSAMYFCASSTQGTTEKLFFGSGTQLSVL.

This clonotype occurred many times. V and J are TRBV19 and TRBJ1-5; the D gene is possibly TRBD1 (6 bases). Germline V gene sequence: CDR1 LNHDA, CDR2 SQIVND (reference sequence). V lost 6 bases to trimming and J lost 7 bases, with 13 bases between them. The CDR3 extends over 13 amino acids. CDR3 amino acids: CASRMGAGQPQHF. The DNA for the CDR3 is TGTGCCAGTAGGATGGGGGCGGGACAGCCCCAGCATTTT. The full variable domain, with the rest looked up from reference TRBV19 and TRBJ1-5, is DGGITQSPKYLFRKEGQNVTLSCEQNLNHDAMYWYRQDPGQGLRLIYYSQIVNDFQKGDIAEGYSVSREKKESFPLTVTSAQKNPTAFYLCASRMGAGQPQHFGDGTRLSIL.

This chain connects TRBV7-9 to TRBJ2-5; no firm D call. This CDR3 spans 14 amino acids. V lost 4 bases to trimming and J lost 5 bases, with 14 bases between them. The V gene's germline CDR1 is SEHNR and CDR2 FQNEAQ (reference sequence). As DNA, the CDR3 is TGTGCCAGCAGCTCTATCAGAAGCAGGGAGACCCAGTACTTC. It is translated as CASSSIRSRETQYF.

This clonotype was counted at least ten times. This chain joins TRBV7-2 and TRBJ2-3, with 7 bases aligning to TRBD2. Trimming removed 3 bases from V and 1 base from J; junction bases left unmatched: 4. This CDR3 region has 15 residues. Germline lookup yields CDR1 SGHTA and CDR2 FQGNSA. CDR3 region: CASSFGGVGTDTQYF. CDR3 in DNA: TGTGCCAGCAGCTTTGGGGGGGTAGGCACAGATACGCAGTATTTT. The variable domain in full, with the rest retrieved from reference TRBV7-2 and TRBJ2-3, is GAGVSQSPSNKVTEKGKDVELRCDPISGHTALYWYRQSLGQGLEFLIYFQGNSAPDKSGLPSDRFSAERTGGSVSTLTIQRTQQEDSAVYLCASSFGGVGTDTQYFGPGTRLTVL.

The genes are TRBV28 and TRBJ2-7; D may be TRBD1 (6 bases). The CDR3 is 16 amino acids. Trimming removed 5 bases from V and 0 bases from J, with 17 bases in between. The germline CDR1 and CDR2 sequences are MDHEN and SYDVKM. The CDR3 protein is CASSPGQFESSYEQYV. The CDR3 nucleotides are TGTGCCAGCAGTCCCGGACAGTTCGAAAGCTCCTACGAGCAGTACGTC.

This clonotype was observed at least ten times. The chain employs TRBV4-1 and TRBJ1-4; maybe TRBD1 (5 bases). This CDR3 has 16 amino acids. V was clipped by 3 bases and J by 2 bases, with 13 bases between them. Looked up from germline, CDR1 is MGHRA and CDR2 is YSYEKL. CDR3: CASSHLSEGTNEKLFF. CDR3 DNA: TGCGCCAGCAGCCACCTAAGTGAGGGGACTAATGAAAAACTGTTTTTT.

This clonotype was observed many times. The chain links TRBV2 to TRBJ2-1; D not certain. This CDR3 comprises 12 residues. Germline CDR1 SNHLY, CDR2 FYNNEI. CDR3 sequence: CSGARSYNEQFF. CDR3 bases: TGTTCAGGAGCCCGATCCTACAATGAGCAGTTCTTC.

On this clonotype: This may stem from a read error, because a much larger clone lies one nucleotide away. The J gene is TRBJ2-2, the V gene TRBV29-1; 7 bases are a match to TRBD2. The CDR3 extends over 14 amino acids. Germline CDR1 reads SQVTM; CDR2 reads ANQGSEA. With 5 bases clipped from V and 6 bases from J, the junction kept 9 bases outside the gene matches. DNA of the CDR3: TGCAGCGTTTTCTGCGGGGGTGTTGCCGGGGAGCTGTTTTTT. Translated, it gives CSVFCGGVAGELFF.

This sequence joins TRBV4-2 and TRBJ2-1; 11 bases match TRBD2. CDR3 size: 15 residues. After removal of 1 base from V and 8 bases from J, the junction contained 4 bases not matched to a gene. Looked up from germline, CDR1 is LGHNA and CDR2 is YNFKEQ. CDR3 loop: CASSQVAGGLDEQFF. The CDR3, as DNA: TGTGCCAGCAGCCAAGTAGCGGGGGGGCTCGATGAGCAGTTCTTC.

This clonotype has ten or more counts. J is TRBJ2-2 and V is TRBV28, with D tentatively TRBD1 (6 bases). This CDR3 is 14 amino acids long. Trimming removed 7 bases at V and 3 bases at J, with 12 bases between. Germline loops: CDR1 MDHEN, CDR2 SYDVKM. The CDR3 loop reads CASIGDTYTGELFF. CDR3 in DNA: TGTGCCAGCATTGGGGACACCTACACCGGGGAGCTGTTTTTT. The variable domain in full, completed from reference TRBV28 and TRBJ2-2, reads DVKVTQSSRYLVKRTGEKVFLECVQDMDHENMFWYRQDPGLGLRLIYFSYDVKMKEKGDIPEGYSVSREKKERFSLILESASTNQTSMYLCASIGDTYTGELFFGEGSRLTVL.

In this sample, this clonotype turned up a few times. The rearrangement links TRBV19 to TRBJ2-3; D perhaps matches TRBD2 (5 bases). V lost 5 bases and J lost 1, with 22 bases in between. Germline lookup yields CDR1 LNHDA and CDR2 SQIVND (reference sequence). This CDR3 region has 18 residues. DNA for the CDR3: TGTGCCAGTAGTGTGACCGGGGTACCGAACTTTGGCACAGATACGCAGTATTTT. It is translated as CASSVTGVPNFGTDTQYF.

Ten or more counts support this clonotype. V gene TRBV28 combines with J gene TRBJ1-5; the D is unclear. The length of the CDR3 is 12 residues. The germline CDR1 and CDR2 sequences are MDHEN and SYDVKM. V was shortened by 2 bases and J by 4 bases, with 3 bases between the two germline ends. The CDR3 protein is CASSLTNQPQHF. Written as DNA, the CDR3 is TGTGCCAGCAGTTTAACGAATCAGCCCCAGCATTTT.

The sample holds a few counts of this clonotype. The V gene is TRBV20-1, the J gene TRBJ1-6; 7 nucleotides match TRBD1. CDR3 length: 15 residues. Germline V CDR1 and CDR2: DFQATT, SNEGSKA (reference sequence). Trimming cost V 1 base and J 5 bases; bases outside gene matches: 5. CDR3 residues: CSARVGTADNSPLHF. CDR3 bases: TGCAGTGCTAGAGTCGGGACAGCCGATAATTCACCCCTCCACTTT.

This rearrangement joins TRBV28 to TRBJ2-7; 8 positions match TRBD1. From germline, CDR1 is MDHEN and CDR2 SYDVKM. The CDR3 totals 15 residues. V lost 4 bases and J lost 5; bases outside the gene matches: 10. As DNA, the CDR3 is TGTGCCAGCAGTTCCGCAGGGGGCACCTTCCACGAGCAGTACGTC. Translated: CASSSAGGTFHEQYV.

This clonotype was observed many times. The chain is built from TRBV25-1 and TRBJ2-7; D gene unclear. The germline CDR1 and CDR2 sequences are MGHDK and SYGVNS. V shed 6 bases and J shed 0 bases, with 9 bases lying between them. The CDR3 contains 13 residues. The CDR3 DNA sequence: TGTGCCAGCAGCCAAACCAGCTCCTACGAGCAGTACGTC. Translated: CASSQTSSYEQYV.

This clonotype was picked up many times. This chain connects TRBV6-6 to TRBJ1-1; the match to TRBD1 covers 7 bases. CDR1 is MNHNY and CDR2 is SVGAGI in the germline V gene (reference sequence). Trimming took 6 bases from V and 4 from J; bases not matched to a gene: 14. This CDR3 is built from 16 residues. CDR3 sequence (DNA): TGTGCCAGCAGGCCTGACAGGGTGGTGAGAACCACTGAAGCTTTCTTT. As protein: CASRPDRVVRTTEAFF.

Ten or more counts support this clonotype. V is TRBV2 and J is TRBJ1-1; D is ambiguous. CDR1 and CDR2 (germline): SNHLY, FYNNEI. V was clipped by 4 bases and J by 8 bases, with 23 bases between them. This CDR3 spans 16 amino acids. The CDR3 DNA reads TGTGCCAGCAGTGTGTCCTCCCTGTCGGGGTCTTCAGAAGCTTTCTTT. Its translation is CASSVSSLSGSSEAFF.